The TCR beta chain described here comes from a study of metastatic and nonmetastatic thyroid tumors. Study-level background: Repertoires of blood and of tissue (tumor or nodule) from malignant and benign thyroid patients were compared.

As to this clone: Its antigen is not identified.

Findings of the study overall: Malignant tumors reportedly showed significantly higher TCR beta diversity than benign nodules in both blood and tumor.

Until they underwent thyroid surgery, no patient had received any treatment. In the original workflow: A classifier for distant metastasis in papillary thyroid cancer was constructed using CDR3 differences observed across clinicopathological groups. TCRdb used MiXCR to call clones anew from the PCR reads. These V and J calls originate from TCRdb's pipeline instead of the authors' own analysis. Of about 40,000 clones in the sample, more than 25% are singletons; the top ten hold more than 9%. V was clipped by 7 bases and J by 3 bases, with 12 bases between them. Germline V lookup: CDR1 LGHDT, CDR2 YNNKEL (reference sequence). The CDR3 totals 13 residues.

The material sequenced was blood. The sequence was collected from a male donor with papillary thyroid cancer or a benign thyroid nodule (not recorded which). Some clones in this sample may be carry-over from other donors' samples. The V gene is TRBV3-1, the J gene TRBJ2-5; the D gene is possibly TRBD1 (5 bases). The CDR3 sequence: CASIPRVKETQYF. For the CDR3, the DNA is TGTGCCAGCATCCCCAGGGTGAAAGAGACCCAGTACTTC.